Listed here are 22 T cell receptor beta chains from one sample, sequenced in a study of shared clonotypes between healthy human individuals. Produced via immunoSEQ multiplex PCR; TCRdb's table is partial and in-frame only. Of fewer than 650,000 clones listed, 76% are singletons. Material: PBMCs. These receptors were taken from a woman aged 40 to 49 in good health. Some clones in this sample may be carry-over from other donors' samples.

The J gene is TRBJ2-7, the V gene TRBV6-5, with D perhaps assigned TRBD1 or TRBD2 (6 bases each). The CDR3 is made up of 13 amino acids. In germline, CDR1 is MNHEY, CDR2 SVGAGI. Trimming removed 7 bases at V and 5 bases at J, with 15 bases between. CDR3 DNA sequence: TGTGCCAGCACCCCCGGGGGCAGGAACGAGCAGTACTTC. As protein: CASTPGGRNEQYF.

This rearrangement joins TRBV7-3 to TRBJ2-1; unclear D gene. There are 14 residues in the CDR3. CDR1 is SGHTA and CDR2 is FQGTGA in the germline V gene. V lost 5 bases to trimming and J lost 6 bases, with 14 bases between them. The CDR3 nucleotides are TGTGCCAGCAGCGCTATACCCCGAGGCAATGAGCAGTTCTTC. This translates into CASSAIPRGNEQFF.

A word on this clone: Within the sample, other DNA sequences also encode this same CDR3. This chain links TRBV18 with TRBJ2-3; D remains unclear. CDR1 is KGHSH, CDR2 LQKENI, per germline. The V and J ends lost 3 bases and 0 bases respectively, with 4 bases between them. This CDR3 has 13 amino acids. In DNA, the CDR3 is TGTGCCAGCTCACCTCCTAGCACAGATACGCAGTATTTT. Protein sequence: CASSPPSTDTQYF.

V usage is TRBV15 and J usage is TRBJ2-1; TRBD2 aligns across 8 bases. Losses at the gene ends were 0 bases for V and 14 bases for J; bases not matched to a gene: 9. Germline V gene data show CDR1 as LNHNV and CDR2 as YYDKDF (reference sequence). The CDR3 length is 14 residues. CDR3 sequence: CATSRELADQSEFF. The CDR3 DNA reads TGTGCCACCAGCAGAGAACTAGCGGATCAGTCGGAGTTCTTC.

The chain recombines TRBV19 with TRBJ2-7; 8 bases map to TRBD2. This CDR3 contains 15 residues. V dropped 3 bases and J dropped 4; count of bases not matched to a gene: 8. Germline lookup yields CDR1 LNHDA and CDR2 SQIVND (reference sequence). Here the CDR3 reads CASSILSGSRYEQYF. DNA of the CDR3: TGTGCCAGTAGTATTTTGAGCGGGAGTCGTTACGAGCAGTACTTC. Together with reference TRBV19 and TRBJ2-7, the CDR3 gives the full variable domain: DGGITQSPKYLFRKEGQNVTLSCEQNLNHDAMYWYRQDPGQGLRLIYYSQIVNDFQKGDIAEGYSVSREKKESFPLTVTSAQKNPTAFYLCASSILSGSRYEQYFGPGTRLTVT.

Comment on this clone: A much bigger clone sits one base away, suggesting this may be a read error. The same CDR3 also results from other DNA sequences found in this sample. The V gene is TRBV27, the J gene TRBJ1-1; D is undetermined. The CDR3 totals 13 residues. Germline CDR1 is MNHEY and CDR2 is SMNVEV (reference sequence). CDR3 nucleotides: TGTGCTAGCAGTTTCATCGGGAACACTGAAGCTTTCTTT. The encoded protein is CASSFIGNTEAFF.

The J gene is TRBJ1-1, the V gene TRBV2; D remains unclear. The CDR3 sequence is 16 residues long. The germline V gene encodes CDR1 SNHLY and CDR2 FYNNEI. V was shortened by 7 bases and J by 1 base, with 19 bases between the two germline ends. The CDR3, as DNA: TGTGCCAGCAAGGAAACGAATACAGCACCGAACACTGAAGCTTTCTTT. Protein product: CASKETNTAPNTEAFF.

CDR3 region: CASRRDSPQGTQYF. CDR3 coding DNA: TGCGCCAGCAGGAGGGACAGTCCTCAGGGTACGCAGTATTTT. The V call is TRBV5-1, the J call TRBJ2-3, with 7 nucleotides matching TRBD1. The J segment lost 8 bases and the V segment lost 5 bases, leaving 11 bases of the junction unmatched. This CDR3 has 14 residues. Germline-derived CDR1 and CDR2 are SGHRS and YFSETQ.

The V and J genes are TRBV13 and TRBJ2-7; the match to TRBD2 covers 7 bases. Losses at the gene ends were 4 bases for V and 1 base for J; bases not matched to a gene: 13. The CDR3 covers 17 residues. The germline V gene has CDR1 PRHDT and CDR2 FYEKMQ (reference sequence). The CDR3 loop reads CASSSYGEGSSSYEQYF. CDR3 nucleotide sequence: TGTGCCAGCAGCTCGTACGGGGAGGGCTCCTCTTCCTACGAGCAGTACTTC.

The rearrangement uses TRBV18 and TRBJ2-6; the D is unclear. Germline loops: CDR1 KGHSH, CDR2 LQKENI. Trimming took 4 bases from V and 0 from J, leaving 10 bases between them. The length of the CDR3 is 16 residues. The CDR3 DNA sequence: TGTGCCAGCTCACGCTTACAGAGCTCTGGGGCCAACGTCCTGACTTTC. Translating gives CASSRLQSSGANVLTF.

This chain uses TRBV18 with TRBJ1-4; D call uncertain. The germline V gene has CDR1 KGHSH and CDR2 LQKENI. The CDR3 length is 16 residues. V was cut by 2 bases and J by 5 bases, with 15 bases left in between. CDR3 DNA: TGTGCCAGCTCACCAATGGGCTCCATTAGAAATGAAAAACTGTTTTTT. This translates into CASSPMGSIRNEKLFF.

The count of this clone is one. This rearrangement joins TRBV6-6 to TRBJ2-5; a possible D gene is TRBD2 (6 bases). V dropped 2 bases and J dropped 0 bases, with 7 bases sitting between them. Germline V gene sequence: CDR1 MNHNY, CDR2 SVGAGI (reference sequence). CDR3 length: 14 residues. CDR3 nucleotide sequence: TGTGCCAGCAGTTACCGGGACTACCAAGAGACCCAGTACTTC. Translation gives CASSYRDYQETQYF.

V usage is TRBV6-5 and J usage is TRBJ1-4, with 7 bases aligning to TRBD1. The germline V gene has CDR1 MNHEY and CDR2 SVGAGI. There are 14 residues in the CDR3. With V trimmed by 5 bases and J by 7 bases, 7 bases remained unmatched. CDR3 in DNA: TGTGCCAGCAGTCGCGACAGGGATCGTGAAAAACTGTTTTTT. Protein sequence: CASSRDRDREKLFF.

CDR3 nucleotide sequence: TGTGCCAGCAGCTTAGCACTAGCGGGAGGGGTCGGGGAGCTGTTTTTT. Translating gives CASSLALAGGVGELFF. This chain uses TRBV11-2 with TRBJ2-2, with 13 bases aligning to TRBD2. The CDR3 loop spans 16 amino acids. V was clipped by 1 base and J by 7 bases; unmatched bases: 3. Per the germline V gene, CDR1 is SGHAT and CDR2 is FQNNGV.

V gene TRBV20-1 combines with J gene TRBJ2-5; D ambiguous. The CDR3 has 11 residues. Germline CDR1 and CDR2: DFQATT and SNEGSKA (reference sequence). The V end lost 1 base, the J end lost 5 bases, and 5 bases lay between the germline ends. CDR3 loop: CSARGDETQYF. As DNA, the CDR3 is TGCAGTGCTAGAGGGGATGAGACCCAGTACTTC.

The table lists this clone with a count of one. This sequence joins TRBV7-8 and TRBJ2-5; no clear D. V was cut by 5 bases and J by 7 bases, with 26 bases left in between. The CDR3 totals 17 residues. Germline V gene lookup returns CDR1 SGHVS and CDR2 FQNEAQ. The CDR3 sequence: CASSPKSLFRGRGTQYF. The CDR3 DNA follows: TGTGCCAGCAGCCCGAAATCTTTATTCCGTGGCCGCGGGACCCAGTACTTC. Full variable domain (missing parts from reference TRBV7-8 and TRBJ2-5): GAGVSQSPRYKVAKRGQDVALRCDPISGHVSLFWYQQALGQGPEFLTYFQNEAQLDKSGLPSDRFFAERPEGSVSTLKIQRTQQEDSAVYLCASSPKSLFRGRGTQYFGPGTRLLVL.

This chain joins TRBV28 and TRBJ2-7; D uncertain. The CDR3 consists of 14 residues. The V end lost 6 bases, the J end lost 5 bases, and 17 bases lay between the germline ends. The germline gives CDR1 MDHEN, CDR2 SYDVKM. Here the CDR3 reads CASSQVGFAHEQYF. The CDR3 region has the DNA TGTGCCAGCAGCCAGGTGGGGTTTGCTCACGAGCAGTACTTC. The whole variable domain, remainder taken from reference TRBV28 and TRBJ2-7, is DVKVTQSSRYLVKRTGEKVFLECVQDMDHENMFWYRQDPGLGLRLIYFSYDVKMKEKGDIPEGYSVSREKKERFSLILESASTNQTSMYLCASSQVGFAHEQYFGPGTRLTVT.

This clone was found once. J is TRBJ2-7 and V is TRBV7-9, with D possibly being TRBD1 or TRBD2 (5 bases each). The germline V gene has CDR1 SEHNR and CDR2 FQNEAQ (reference sequence). This CDR3 is 14 amino acids long. Trimming cost V 3 bases and J 3 bases, with 12 bases left between them. The CDR3 DNA follows: TGTGCCAGCAGCTTTGGGGGAACCAACTACGAGCAGTACTTC. Translated: CASSFGGTNYEQYF.

This clone was detected only once. The chain links TRBV18 to TRBJ1-4; 9 positions agree with TRBD1. With 3 bases clipped from V and 5 bases from J, the junction kept 7 bases outside the gene matches. Germline V CDR1 and CDR2: KGHSH, LQKENI. The length of the CDR3 is 16 residues. CDR3 amino acids: CASSPGTGPRNEKLFF. Here the CDR3 DNA reads TGTGCCAGCTCACCCGGGACAGGGCCTAGGAATGAAAAACTGTTTTTT.

The chain uses TRBV5-1 and TRBJ2-1, with 10 positions matching TRBD2. This CDR3 is built from 18 residues. In germline, CDR1 is SGHRS, CDR2 YFSETQ. V shed 4 bases, J shed 5 bases, and the junction held 15 bases outside the gene matches. CDR3 sequence: CASSPRTGLLAGHNEQFF. CDR3 nucleotides: TGCGCCAGCAGCCCCAGAACAGGATTACTAGCGGGACACAATGAGCAGTTCTTC.

The genes are TRBV5-1 and TRBJ2-7, with TRBD1 matching 8 bases. From germline, CDR1 is SGHRS and CDR2 YFSETQ. The CDR3 has 15 residues. V dropped 4 bases and J dropped 3; count of bases not matched to a gene: 9. The CDR3 DNA is TGCGCCAGCAGCGTGGGACAGGCGTCCCTCTACGAGCAGTACTTC. This codes for CASSVGQASLYEQYF.

The chain uses TRBV7-9 and TRBJ2-2; no reliable D call. The germline V gene encodes CDR1 SEHNR and CDR2 FQNEAQ (reference sequence). This CDR3 has 14 residues. Trimming took off 2 bases at V and 4 bases at J, with 8 bases between the two ends. DNA of the CDR3: TGTGCCAGCAGCTTACAAAAAGGCACCGGGGAGCTGTTTTTT. Protein: CASSLQKGTGELFF. Full variable domain (remainder filled in from reference TRBV7-9 and TRBJ2-2): DTGVSQNPRHKITKRGQNVTFRCDPISEHNRLYWYRQTLGQGPEFLTYFQNEAQLEKSRLLSDRFSAERPKGSFSTLEIQRTEQGDSAMYLCASSLQKGTGELFFGEGSRLTVL.